The following is a T cell receptor beta chain sequence with its context. What this receptor recognizes is not known. Base qualities were left out, and no much larger clone turns up one base away. The library came from the immunoSEQ multiplex PCR assay. RNA was extracted from all samples and reverse transcribed into cDNA, which served as template for TCR sequencing. First-strand cDNA was synthesized with SuperScript III using a 2:1 mix of oligo-dT and random hexamers. Amplification bias was assessed with a synthetic immune receptor repertoire, and residual bias was removed computationally. As for the original processing: Raw reads were preprocessed for error removal, and CDR3 was defined according to IMGT conventions as running from the conserved cysteine to phenylalanine. Clonality was computed as 1 minus the Shannon entropy, with the entropy normalized by log2 of the number of productive unique TCRs. Whether each scalp clone was CD4 or CD8 was inferred by checking scalp TCRbeta sequences against the CD4 and CD8 repertoires from sorted blood. This immuneACCESS table, as held by TCRdb, lists in-frame sequences with V and J called but not all clones. Of the missing ones, under half trace to an unresolved V gene in checked studies; the others have no known cause. V, J and clone size were drawn from that table, and D and trimming were deduced from the DNA. Present in this sample are thousands of clones, 70% to 85% of which were seen just once. The ten largest clones add up to under 8% of the sample.

The data originate from a study of CD8+ T cells in alopecia areata (dated by TCRdb to 2017 to 2018). Some background on the complete study: Treated patients were enrolled in an open-label pilot trial of oral tofacitinib at 5 to 10 mg twice daily for moderate-to-severe alopecia areata. Patients received tofacitinib for 6 to 18 months and were then followed off drug for 6 months to check for delayed response and recurrence. In treated patients, disease severity was measured using the SALT score, which gives the percentage of scalp surface area affected. The study used high-throughput TCRbeta sequencing to examine T cell clonal expansion in alopecia areata, in both the C3H/HeJ mouse model and human patients. On the human side, TCRbeta sequencing was run on scalp tissue and on sorted CD4+ and CD8+ peripheral blood T cells from healthy controls and from alopecia areata patients with either patchy or totalis/universalis disease. Biopsies were taken from tofacitinib-treated patients at baseline and again at 4 and 24 weeks into treatment, and several of those patients also had a later scalp biopsy. Clonality in the scalp was compared among normal scalp (n=4), patchy alopecia areata scalp (n=8), and alopecia totalis/universalis scalp (n=8). The RNA source kit depended on sample type: the PAXgene miRNA kit for fixed scalp, the miRNeasy kit for PBMCs, and the RNeasy kit for mouse skin. immunoSEQ multiplex PCR using 35 Vbeta forward primers and 13 Jbeta reverse primers was used to amplify TCRbeta CDR3 regions.

CDR1 and CDR2, per the germline V gene (reference sequence), are GTSNPN and SVGIG. The CDR3 sequence holds 13 residues, the cysteine and phenylalanine included. The DNA shown is the 39-base CDR3, in frame from base 1. Compared with germline, V lacks 3 bases and J lacks 3 bases; bases without a gene match: 1. What the time point label conveys for this sample: around 24 weeks on oral tofacitinib. The sample's treatment or condition label is to be understood as: oral pan-JAK inhibitor, 5-10 mg twice daily. From alopecia areata patients, peripheral blood was collected along with lesional scalp punch biopsies. Human scalp biopsies were immediately fixed in PAXgene tissue containers. Here is what the overall study found, with its caveats: Many expanded lesional clones were found to persist in scalp and blood during tofacitinib treatment, and relapse after treatment cessation may be partly explained by this persistence. Shared TCR sequences between patients were less evident than in mice, which may be partly attributable to HLA diversity in the patient population. Scalp clonality and the number of expanded CD8+ clones among the top 100 scalp clones were significantly decreased by tofacitinib. Higher clonality and more expanded CD8+ clones were observed in lesional scalp than in normal scalp, particularly in alopecia totalis/universalis, a finding suggestive of antigenic drive. Unlike mouse skin, where gammadelta T cells dominate, normal human skin contains resident alphabeta T cells that get sequenced too, which complicates analysis of the scalp TCR repertoire. Because the treated cohort was small and included a single nonresponder, larger studies are needed to assess links between baseline CD8+ expansion and response.

The sequence was collected from a human donor with alopecia areata. Recombination linked TRBV30 to TRBJ2-7; 11 of the junction bases match TRBD1. Here the sequenced sample was skin, taken at week 24, from a patient treated with tofacitinib. The CDR3 reads CAWRGTGGYEQYF. The sequence in DNA is TGTGCCTGGAGAGGGACAGGGGGCTACGAGCAGTACTTC.